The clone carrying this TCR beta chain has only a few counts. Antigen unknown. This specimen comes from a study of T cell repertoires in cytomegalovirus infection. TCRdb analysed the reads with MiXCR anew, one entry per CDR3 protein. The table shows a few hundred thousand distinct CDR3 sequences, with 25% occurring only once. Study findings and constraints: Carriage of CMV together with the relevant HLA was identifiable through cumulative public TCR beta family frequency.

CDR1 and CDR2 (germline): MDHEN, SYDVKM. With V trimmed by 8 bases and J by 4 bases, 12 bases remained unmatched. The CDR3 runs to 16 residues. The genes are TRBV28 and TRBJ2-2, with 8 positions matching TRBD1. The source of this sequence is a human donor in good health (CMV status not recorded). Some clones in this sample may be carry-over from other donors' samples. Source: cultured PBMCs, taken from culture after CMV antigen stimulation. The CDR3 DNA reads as TGTGCCAGCGGAGGCAGGGGGCTCTTGGGCACCGGGGAGCTGTTTTTT. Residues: CASGGRGLLGTGELFF.